This T cell receptor beta chain was captured by sequencing in a study of blood T cell repertoires in COVID-19. Trimming removed 7 bases from V and 6 bases from J; junction bases left unmatched: 9. This CDR3 region has 15 residues. The germline V gene encodes CDR1 MNHEY and CDR2 SVGAGI. Sequencing used immunoSEQ multiplex PCR; TCRdb keeps in-frame clones, though not all of them. The table includes just over 150,000 clones, less than 90% detected once. This clonotype originated in a woman in her 70s with acute or convalescent COVID-19. The chain is built from TRBV6-5 and TRBJ1-5; 10 bases are shared with TRBD1. The sequencing input was peripheral blood. CDR3 DNA sequence: TGTGCCAGCAAACACCCGGGACAGGGGAGTCAGCCCCAGCATTTT. It specifies CASKHPGQGSQPQHF.